A single sample gave rise to the 22 T cell receptor beta chains below, sequenced in a study of T cell responses to AZD1222 COVID-19 vaccine. The assay was immunoSEQ multiplex PCR, and TCRdb's table has in-frame clones only and misses some. The sample lists over 140,000 clones, 92% seen once, with around 3.5% in the top ten. The sequences come from peripheral blood, collected 28 days after the second AZD1222 dose. These receptors were obtained from an adult who received the AZD1222 COVID-19 vaccine.

The chain employs TRBV5-5 and TRBJ2-7; 9 bases match TRBD2. This CDR3 spans 17 amino acids. The germline V gene has CDR1 SGHKS and CDR2 YYEKEE (reference sequence). Trimming cost V 0 bases and J 0 bases; bases outside gene matches: 7. CDR3 nucleotide sequence: TGTGCCAGCAGCTTGGGGGCCCTAGCGGGAATCTCCTACGAGCAGTACTTC. This encodes CASSLGALAGISYEQYF.

This sequence joins TRBV28 and TRBJ2-3, with 9 bases that match TRBD1. After removal of 5 bases from V and 3 bases from J, the junction contained 9 bases not matched to a gene. The CDR3 length is 16 residues. CDR1 is MDHEN, CDR2 SYDVKM, per germline. CDR3 DNA: TGTGCCAGCAGTGTACCGGGACAGGGAGGGACAGATACGCAGTATTTT. Its protein product is CASSVPGQGGTDTQYF.

CDR3 sequence reads: CASSQATGQYYEQYF. Here the CDR3 DNA reads TGTGCCAGCAGCCAAGCTACGGGACAGTATTACGAGCAGTACTTC. The chain couples TRBV3-1 (or the pseudogene TRBV3-2) to TRBJ2-7, with TRBD1 identical over 7 bases. Per the germline V gene, CDR1 is LGHDT and CDR2 is YNNKEL (reference sequence). The CDR3 runs to 15 residues. Unmatched junction bases numbered 7, after V lost 1 base and J lost 4 bases.

J is TRBJ1-1 and V is TRBV30, with D hard to call. The germline CDR1 and CDR2 sequences are GTSNPN and SVGIG (reference sequence). The V end lost 0 bases, the J end lost 1 base, and 3 bases lay between the germline ends. The CDR3 spans 12 residues. CDR3 sequence reads: CAWSVWNTEAFF. In DNA, the CDR3 is TGTGCCTGGAGTGTCTGGAACACTGAAGCTTTCTTT.

The chain carries TRBV7-2 and TRBJ2-7; TRBD1 or TRBD2 may be the D gene (5 bases each). Germline lookup yields CDR1 SGHTA and CDR2 FQGNSA. The CDR3 covers 13 residues. Trimming removed 5 bases at V and 4 bases at J, with 12 bases between. CDR3 sequence: CASSTGTAYEQYF. Here the CDR3 DNA reads TGTGCCAGCAGCACCGGGACGGCTTACGAGCAGTACTTC.

The chain links TRBV6-6 to TRBJ1-5; the D gene is possibly TRBD1 (5 bases). V was clipped by 6 bases and J by 7 bases, with 16 bases between them. The CDR3 consists of 14 residues. In germline, CDR1 is MNHNY, CDR2 SVGAGI (reference sequence). The CDR3 spells CASRFRTTNQPQHF. The CDR3 DNA follows: TGTGCCAGCAGATTTAGGACAACCAACCAGCCCCAGCATTTT.

The chain carries TRBV19 and TRBJ1-5; 9 bases are a match to TRBD1. The CDR3 has 15 amino acids. V trimming: 5 bases; J trimming: 5 bases; junction bases outside the gene matches: 7. Germline V lookup: CDR1 LNHDA, CDR2 SQIVND (reference sequence). CDR3 sequence reads: CASSPSTGGYQPQHF. CDR3 bases: TGTGCCAGTAGTCCCTCCACAGGGGGCTATCAGCCCCAGCATTTT.

The CDR3 DNA reads TGTGCCAGCAGCCTGAGCGGGGTACGCTACGAGCAGTACTTC. Translated, it gives CASSLSGVRYEQYF. V is TRBV3-1 (or the pseudogene TRBV3-2) and J is TRBJ2-7, with 7 bases identical to TRBD2. Germline assignment: CDR1 LGHDT and CDR2 YNNKEL (reference sequence). The V gene end was trimmed by 4 bases and the J gene end by 3 bases; junction bases not matched to a gene: 6. CDR3 length: 14 residues.

The chain combines TRBV9 with TRBJ1-2, with 10 bases that match TRBD1. In germline, CDR1 is SGDLS, CDR2 YYNGEE. Trimming removed 2 bases from V and 4 bases from J; junction bases left unmatched: 8. The CDR3 runs to 16 residues. The CDR3 is CASSVGTGVGSYGYTF. The CDR3 nucleotides are TGTGCCAGCAGCGTCGGGACAGGGGTCGGTAGCTATGGCTACACCTTC.

V is TRBV28 and J is TRBJ2-1; a weak D match, TRBD1 (6 bases). The CDR3 is 15 residues long. Trimming pared 3 bases from V and 8 bases from J, leaving 17 bases between. Per the germline V gene, CDR1 is MDHEN and CDR2 is SYDVKM. For the CDR3, the DNA is TGTGCCAGCAGTTTCTGGCAGGGGCCCCCTGATGAGCAGTTCTTC. It specifies CASSFWQGPPDEQFF.

The chain couples TRBV2 to TRBJ1-4; 7 nucleotides align to TRBD1. V lost 6 bases, J lost 0 bases, and 4 bases stayed unmatched. The CDR3 spans 15 residues. Germline V gene data show CDR1 as SNHLY and CDR2 as FYNNEI. The CDR3 reads CASSRTGATNEKLFF. As DNA, the CDR3 is TGTGCCAGCAGCCGGACAGGAGCAACTAATGAAAAACTGTTTTTT.

This clone has a single count. V is TRBV6-5 and J is TRBJ2-1, with 7 bases that match TRBD1. J gave up 9 bases and V 2 bases, and 7 bases lay outside the gene matches. The CDR3 spans 14 residues. Germline CDR1 and CDR2: MNHEY and SVGAGI. The CDR3 spells CASSYTRQGAEQFF. The CDR3 region has the DNA TGTGCCAGCAGTTACACCAGACAGGGAGCTGAGCAGTTCTTC.

V is TRBV2 and J is TRBJ1-1, with TRBD1 matching over 11 bases. This CDR3 is built from 15 residues. Germline V gives CDR1 SNHLY, CDR2 FYNNEI. The trim removed 7 bases at V and 2 bases at J, leaving 6 bases unmatched. CDR3 sequence: CASIRTGGYNTEAFF. The DNA for the CDR3 is TGTGCCAGCATTCGGACAGGGGGCTACAACACTGAAGCTTTCTTT.

The chain joins TRBV10-3 to TRBJ2-7; a weak D match, TRBD2 (6 bases). Per germline, CDR1 ENHRY and CDR2 SYGVKD. V lost 4 bases, J lost 9 bases, and 13 bases lay in between. This CDR3 is built from 12 residues. The chain's CDR3 is CAISGDSGGQYF. For the CDR3, the DNA is TGTGCCATCAGTGGGGACTCCGGGGGGCAGTACTTC.

The chain combines TRBV6-5 with TRBJ1-5; 8 bases agree with TRBD1. Germline CDR1 reads MNHEY; CDR2 reads SVGAGI. This CDR3 comprises 16 residues. The V and J ends lost 0 bases and 7 bases, in that order; junction bases with no gene match: 8. Here the CDR3 DNA reads TGTGCCAGCAGTTACTCGTATCCAGGGGGCAGCCAGCCCCAGCATTTT. Amino acids: CASSYSYPGGSQPQHF.

In DNA, the CDR3 is TGTGCCAGCAGTTACTGGTCTGGCTCCTACAATGAGCAGTTCTTC. Its translation is CASSYWSGSYNEQFF. V gene TRBV6-2 or TRBV6-3 combines with J gene TRBJ2-1; D not resolved. V was shortened by 1 base and J by 0 bases, with 7 bases between the two germline ends. The CDR3 has 15 residues. From germline, CDR1 is MNHEY and CDR2 SVGEGT.

The chain joins TRBV6-6 to TRBJ2-2; D gene uncertain. The CDR3 is 12 amino acids. Germline V lookup: CDR1 MNHNY, CDR2 SVGAGI (reference sequence). Trimming removed 6 bases from V and 6 bases from J, with 8 bases in between. DNA for the CDR3: TGTGCCAGCAGCCCTCAAGCCGGGGAGCTGTTTTTT. Translated: CASSPQAGELFF.

The J gene is TRBJ2-5, the V gene TRBV11-2; 16 bases align to TRBD2. Trimming took 5 bases from V and 4 from J; bases not matched to a gene: 4. This CDR3 has 16 residues. The germline V gene has CDR1 SGHAT and CDR2 FQNNGV. The CDR3 DNA is TGTGCCAGCAGCCGAGGGACTAGCGGGAGGGGAGAGACCCAGTACTTC. The encoded protein is CASSRGTSGRGETQYF.

The chain uses TRBV4-1 and TRBJ1-2; 10 bases are shared with TRBD1. Unmatched junction bases numbered 18, after V lost 2 bases and J lost 0 bases. The CDR3 has 21 amino acids. The germline CDR1 and CDR2 sequences are MGHRA and YSYEKL. The DNA of the CDR3 is TGCGCCAGCAGCCAAACCCGTGGGGGGTCGAGACAGGGGGCGGCTAACTATGGCTACACCTTC. It encodes CASSQTRGGSRQGAANYGYTF.

The chain links TRBV2 to TRBJ1-5; D remains unclear. CDR1 SNHLY and CDR2 FYNNEI come from the germline V gene. V was pared by 7 bases and J by 5 bases, with 15 bases between. CDR3 length: 14 amino acids. The CDR3 spells CASTSRRDDQPQHF. CDR3 nucleotide sequence: TGTGCCAGCACGAGCCGGCGTGATGATCAGCCCCAGCATTTT.

The V gene is TRBV27, the J gene TRBJ1-1; no clear D. The V and J ends lost 8 bases and 1 base respectively, with 8 bases between them. Germline assignment: CDR1 MNHEY and CDR2 SMNVEV (reference sequence). The CDR3 is 12 residues long. The CDR3 protein is CASGRGNTEAFF. The CDR3, as DNA: TGTGCCAGCGGTCGGGGGAACACTGAAGCTTTCTTT.

The chain couples TRBV19 to TRBJ1-5; D unresolved. The CDR3 runs 15 residues. V was clipped by 3 bases and J by 0 bases, with 9 bases between them. CDR1 LNHDA and CDR2 SQIVND come from the germline V gene (reference sequence). CDR3: CASSILEGSNQPQHF. The CDR3 DNA reads TGTGCCAGTAGTATTCTAGAAGGTAGCAATCAGCCCCAGCATTTT.